Here is one T cell receptor beta chain with its context. CDR1 and CDR2 from the germline V gene are LGHDT and YNNKEL (reference sequence). The CDR3 has 13 residues. V lost 2 bases, J lost 4 bases, and 6 bases lay in between. The data are from a study of blood T cell repertoires in COVID-19. Measured with immunoSEQ multiplex PCR; TCRdb has only the in-frame clones, and not every one. This sample carries some 100,000 clones, around four fifths of them seen once, and the ten largest clones take less than 20%. This chain uses TRBV3-1 (or the pseudogene TRBV3-2) with TRBJ1-5; D gene uncertain. The sequenced material came from peripheral blood. The TCR originated in a human donor in a cohort sampled during active COVID-19. The CDR3 is CASSQSENQPQHF. The CDR3 nucleotides read TGTGCCAGCAGCCAATCGGAGAATCAGCCCCAGCATTTT.